This T cell receptor (beta chain) was identified in a study of identical twins. TCRdb fed the 5' RACE reads into MiXCR, producing one record per CDR3 protein. Among about 690,000 distinct CDR3 sequences, 21% were seen once, and the ten largest hold roughly 4.3%. V was trimmed by 2 bases and J by 5 bases, leaving 8 bases between them. Per the germline V gene, CDR1 is SEHNR and CDR2 is FQNEAQ (reference sequence). This CDR3 spans 13 amino acids. This clonotype was observed a handful of times. These data also featured in a second study, about T cells expressing NK-cell markers. Per that paper: It was sorted CD3+CD56-NKG2C+, CD3+CD56+NKG2C- and CD3+CD56+NKG2C+ T cells that provided the TCR beta repertoires. Seven of eight sequenced donors tested HCMV-seropositive; one tested seronegative. Among CD8+ T cells from about 6 donors, dominant NKG2C+ clonotypes accounted for about 1.0-7.0%.

This chain joins TRBV7-9 and TRBJ2-3; D not certain. The sequenced sample consisted of PBMCs. This TCR was sampled from a woman aged 18-30 years in good health. CDR3: CASSLRIGDTQYF. The CDR3 DNA reads TGTGCCAGCAGCTTAAGAATCGGAGATACGCAGTATTTT.